The clone carrying this T cell receptor (beta chain) came up a few times. Its antigen is not known. This sample was taken from a study of cytomegalovirus exposure and HLA in healthy donors. Whole-study findings and limits: The study recorded over 150 TCR beta chains that were cytomegalovirus-associated. It was shown in a later analysis that HLA-associated TCR beta chains were more clonally expanded than other, equally common chains.

Researchers ran the PCR with 60 Vbeta and 13 Jbeta primers. TCRdb keeps only in-frame clones here, not all; method: immunoSEQ multiplex PCR. The data contain under 150,000 clones, 81% of them singletons. This clonotype originated in a man aged 18 to 29 in good health and CMV-seronegative. Specimen: PBMCs.

CDR3 loop: CASTSPPWGDEQFF. For the CDR3, the DNA is TGTGCCAGCACCTCCCCCCCCTGGGGGGATGAGCAGTTCTTC. V and J are TRBV5-4 and TRBJ2-1; tentative D call: TRBD2 (6 bases). Trimming removed 6 bases at V and 8 bases at J, with 18 bases between. The CDR3 runs to 14 residues. Looked up from germline, CDR1 is SGHNT and CDR2 is YYREEE (reference sequence).